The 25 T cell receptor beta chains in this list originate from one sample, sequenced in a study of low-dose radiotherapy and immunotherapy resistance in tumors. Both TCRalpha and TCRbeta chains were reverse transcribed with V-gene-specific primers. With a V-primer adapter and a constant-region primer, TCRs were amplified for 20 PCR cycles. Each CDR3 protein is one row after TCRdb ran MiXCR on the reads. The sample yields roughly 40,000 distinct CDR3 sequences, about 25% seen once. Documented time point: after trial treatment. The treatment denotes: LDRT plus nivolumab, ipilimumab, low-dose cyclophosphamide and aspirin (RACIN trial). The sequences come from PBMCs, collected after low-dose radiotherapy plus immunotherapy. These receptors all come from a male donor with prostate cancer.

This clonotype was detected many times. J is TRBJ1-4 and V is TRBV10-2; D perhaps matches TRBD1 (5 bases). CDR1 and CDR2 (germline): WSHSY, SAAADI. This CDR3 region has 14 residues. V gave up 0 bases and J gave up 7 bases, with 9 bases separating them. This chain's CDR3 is CASSESQGREKLFF. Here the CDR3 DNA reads TGCGCCAGCAGTGAGTCGCAGGGACGTGAAAAACTGTTTTTT.

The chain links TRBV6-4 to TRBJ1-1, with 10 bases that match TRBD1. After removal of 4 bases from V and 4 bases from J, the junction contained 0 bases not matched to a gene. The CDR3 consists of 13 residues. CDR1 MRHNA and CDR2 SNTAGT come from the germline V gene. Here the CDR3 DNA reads TGTGCCAGCAGTGGGGACAGGGGCACTGAAGCTTTCTTT. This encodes CASSGDRGTEAFF.

The CDR3 coding sequence is TGTGCCAGCAGTTTACCCGGGACAGGGGGCTGCGAGCAGTACTTC. Protein product: CASSLPGTGGCEQYF. The genes are TRBV27 and TRBJ2-7; 12 bases map to TRBD1. From germline, CDR1 is MNHEY and CDR2 SMNVEV (reference sequence). CDR3 length equals 15 residues. V lost 2 bases to trimming and J lost 6 bases; unmatched junction nucleotides: 5.

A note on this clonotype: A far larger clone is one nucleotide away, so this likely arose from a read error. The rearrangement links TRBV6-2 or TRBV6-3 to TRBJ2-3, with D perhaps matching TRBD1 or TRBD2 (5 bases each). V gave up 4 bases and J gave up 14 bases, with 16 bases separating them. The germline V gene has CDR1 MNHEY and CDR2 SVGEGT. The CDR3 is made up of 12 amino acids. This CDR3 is CASSWGVGELYF. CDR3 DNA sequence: TGTGCCAGCAGTTGGGGCGTCGGGGAGCTGTATTTT.

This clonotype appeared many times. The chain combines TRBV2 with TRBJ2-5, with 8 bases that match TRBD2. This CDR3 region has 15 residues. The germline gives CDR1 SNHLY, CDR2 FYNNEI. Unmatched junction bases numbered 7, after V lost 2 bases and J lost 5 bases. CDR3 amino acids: CASSESGTSVETQYF. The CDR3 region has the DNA TGTGCCAGCAGTGAATCCGGGACTAGTGTTGAGACCCAGTACTTC.

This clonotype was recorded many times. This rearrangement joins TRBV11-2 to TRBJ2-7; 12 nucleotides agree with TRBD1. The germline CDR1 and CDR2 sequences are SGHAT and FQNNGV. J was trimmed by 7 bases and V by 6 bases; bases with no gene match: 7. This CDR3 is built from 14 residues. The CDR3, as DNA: TGTGCCAGCAGACCCGGGACAGGGGGCAGTGAGCAGTACTTC. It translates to CASRPGTGGSEQYF.

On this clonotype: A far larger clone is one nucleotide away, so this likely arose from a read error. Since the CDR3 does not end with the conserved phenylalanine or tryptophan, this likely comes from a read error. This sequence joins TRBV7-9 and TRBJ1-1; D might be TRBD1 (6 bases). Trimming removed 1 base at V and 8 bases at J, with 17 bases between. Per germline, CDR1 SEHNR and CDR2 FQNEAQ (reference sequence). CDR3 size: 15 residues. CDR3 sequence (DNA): TGTGCCAGCAGCTTAGAGGCAGGGGCTCGGGAAGAAGCTTTCTTG. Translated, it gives CASSLEAGAREEAFL.

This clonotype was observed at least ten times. The CDR3 spells CASSRGTGGFRGTEAFF. In DNA, the CDR3 is TGTGCCAGCAGTAGGGGAACAGGGGGCTTCCGGGGCACTGAAGCTTTCTTT. This chain uses TRBV7-9 with TRBJ1-1, with TRBD1 matching 9 bases. The junction had 15 bases not matched to a gene; V was cut back by 6 bases and J by 4 bases. There are 17 residues in the CDR3. Looked up from germline, CDR1 is SEHNR and CDR2 is FQNEAQ (reference sequence).

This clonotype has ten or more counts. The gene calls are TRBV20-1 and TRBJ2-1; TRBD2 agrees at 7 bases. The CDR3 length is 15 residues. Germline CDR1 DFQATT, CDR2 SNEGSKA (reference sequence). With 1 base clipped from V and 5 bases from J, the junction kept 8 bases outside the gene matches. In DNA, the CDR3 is TGCAGTGCTAGAGCCCCTAGCGGTATAAACAATGAGCAGTTCTTC. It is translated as CSARAPSGINNEQFF.

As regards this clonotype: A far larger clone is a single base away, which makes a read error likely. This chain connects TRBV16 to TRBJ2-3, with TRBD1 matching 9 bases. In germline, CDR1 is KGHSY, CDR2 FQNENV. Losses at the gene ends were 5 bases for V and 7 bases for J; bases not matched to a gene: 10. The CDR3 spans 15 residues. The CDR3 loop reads CASSIGTGPMNTQYF. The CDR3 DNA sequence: TGTGCCAGCAGCATCGGGACAGGGCCCATGAATACGCAGTATTTT.

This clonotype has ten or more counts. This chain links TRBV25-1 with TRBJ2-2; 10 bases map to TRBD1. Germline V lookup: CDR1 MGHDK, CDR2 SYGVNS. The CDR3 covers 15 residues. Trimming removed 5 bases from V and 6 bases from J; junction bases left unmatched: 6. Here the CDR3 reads CASSLDRGRPGELFF. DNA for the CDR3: TGTGCCAGCAGTCTCGACAGGGGGCGCCCCGGGGAGCTGTTTTTT.

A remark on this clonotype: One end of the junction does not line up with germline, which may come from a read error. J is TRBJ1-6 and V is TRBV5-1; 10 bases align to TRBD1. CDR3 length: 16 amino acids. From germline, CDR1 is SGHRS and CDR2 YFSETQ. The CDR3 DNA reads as TGTGCCAGCAGCCCTAGGACAGGGGGTTCTAATTCACCCCTCCACTTT. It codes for CASSPRTGGSNSPLHF.

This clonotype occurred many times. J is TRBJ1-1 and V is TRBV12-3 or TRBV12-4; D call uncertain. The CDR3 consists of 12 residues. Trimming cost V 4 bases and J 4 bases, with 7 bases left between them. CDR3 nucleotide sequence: TGTGCCAGCAGTTACTCCGGCACTGAAGCTTTCTTT. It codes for CASSYSGTEAFF.

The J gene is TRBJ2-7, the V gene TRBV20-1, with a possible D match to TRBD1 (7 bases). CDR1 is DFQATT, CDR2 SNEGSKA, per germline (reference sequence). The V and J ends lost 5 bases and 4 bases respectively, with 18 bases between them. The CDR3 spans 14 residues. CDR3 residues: CSAPRQGGSYEQYF. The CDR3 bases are TGCAGTGCTCCGCGACAGGGAGGTTCGTACGAGCAGTACTTC.

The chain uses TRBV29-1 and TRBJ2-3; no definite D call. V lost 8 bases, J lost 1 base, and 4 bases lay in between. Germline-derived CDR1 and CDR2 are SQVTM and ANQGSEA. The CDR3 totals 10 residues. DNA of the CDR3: TGCAGCTTGGGCACAGATACGCAGTATTTT. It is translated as CSLGTDTQYF.

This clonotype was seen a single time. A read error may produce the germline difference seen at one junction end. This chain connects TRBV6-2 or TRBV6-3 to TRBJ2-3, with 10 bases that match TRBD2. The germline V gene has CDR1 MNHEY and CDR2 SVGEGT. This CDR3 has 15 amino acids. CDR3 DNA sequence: TGTGCCAGCCGTGTGCAAGCGGGAGGGCCAGAAACGCAGTATTTT. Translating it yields CASRVQAGGPETQYF.

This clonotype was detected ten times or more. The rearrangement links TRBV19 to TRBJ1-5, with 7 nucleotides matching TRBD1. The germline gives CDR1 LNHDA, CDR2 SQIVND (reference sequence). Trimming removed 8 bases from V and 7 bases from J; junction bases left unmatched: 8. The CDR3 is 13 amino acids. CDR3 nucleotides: TGTGCCAGTGGTCCAGGGGGTAACCAGCCCCAGCATTTT. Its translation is CASGPGGNQPQHF.

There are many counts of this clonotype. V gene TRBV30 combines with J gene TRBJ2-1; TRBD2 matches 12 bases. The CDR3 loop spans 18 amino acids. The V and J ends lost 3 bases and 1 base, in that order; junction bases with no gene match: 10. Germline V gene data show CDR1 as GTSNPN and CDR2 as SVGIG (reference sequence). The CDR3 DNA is TGTGCCTGGAGGGTACTAGCGGGAGGTATTGGGTCCTACAATGAGCAGTTCTTC. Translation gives CAWRVLAGGIGSYNEQFF. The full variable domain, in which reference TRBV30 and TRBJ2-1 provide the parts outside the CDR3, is SQTIHQWPATLVQPVGSPLSLECTVEGTSNPNLYWYRQAAGRGLQLLFYSVGIGQISSEVPQNLSASRPQDRQFILSSKKLLLSDSGFYLCAWRVLAGGIGSYNEQFFGPGTRLTVL.

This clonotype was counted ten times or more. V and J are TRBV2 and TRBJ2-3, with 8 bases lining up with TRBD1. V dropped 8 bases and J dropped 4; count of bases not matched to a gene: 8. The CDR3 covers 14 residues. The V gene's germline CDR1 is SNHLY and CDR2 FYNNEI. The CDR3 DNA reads TGTGCCAGCGGAAAGACAGGGGCTGCAGATACGCAGTATTTT. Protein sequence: CASGKTGAADTQYF.

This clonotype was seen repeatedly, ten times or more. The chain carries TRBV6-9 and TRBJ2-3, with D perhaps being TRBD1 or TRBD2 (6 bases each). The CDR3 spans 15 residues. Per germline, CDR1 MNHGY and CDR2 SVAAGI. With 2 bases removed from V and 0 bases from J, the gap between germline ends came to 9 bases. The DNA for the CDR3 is TGTGCCAGCAGTTATACGGGGGCCAGCACAGATACGCAGTATTTT. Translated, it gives CASSYTGASTDTQYF.

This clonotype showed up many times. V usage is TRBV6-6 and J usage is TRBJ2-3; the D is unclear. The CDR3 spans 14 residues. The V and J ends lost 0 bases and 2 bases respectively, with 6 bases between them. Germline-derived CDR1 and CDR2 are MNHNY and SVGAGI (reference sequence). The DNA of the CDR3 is TGTGCCAGCAGTTACTCGGCCGCCACAGATACGCAGTATTTT. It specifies CASSYSAATDTQYF.

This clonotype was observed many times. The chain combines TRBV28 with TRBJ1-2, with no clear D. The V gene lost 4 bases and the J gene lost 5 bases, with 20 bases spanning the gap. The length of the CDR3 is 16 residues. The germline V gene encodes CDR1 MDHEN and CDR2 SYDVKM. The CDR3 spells CASSSDDLAGGYGYTF. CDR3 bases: TGTGCCAGCAGTTCCGACGACCTCGCCGGAGGGTATGGCTACACCTTC.

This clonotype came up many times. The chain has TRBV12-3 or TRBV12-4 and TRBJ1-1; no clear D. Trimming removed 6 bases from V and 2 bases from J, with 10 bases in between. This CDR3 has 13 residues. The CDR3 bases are TGTGCCAGCAGGGGGTCTTTAAACACTGAAGCTTTCTTT. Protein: CASRGSLNTEAFF.

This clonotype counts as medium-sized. For the CDR3, the DNA is TGTGCCAGCAGCCAAGATTGGGCTAGCACAGATACGCAGTATTTT. Protein: CASSQDWASTDTQYF. The rearrangement links TRBV4-2 to TRBJ2-3; D call uncertain. The CDR3 is made up of 15 amino acids. The V and J ends lost 0 bases and 0 bases respectively, with 7 bases between them. Per the germline V gene, CDR1 is LGHNA and CDR2 is YNFKEQ.

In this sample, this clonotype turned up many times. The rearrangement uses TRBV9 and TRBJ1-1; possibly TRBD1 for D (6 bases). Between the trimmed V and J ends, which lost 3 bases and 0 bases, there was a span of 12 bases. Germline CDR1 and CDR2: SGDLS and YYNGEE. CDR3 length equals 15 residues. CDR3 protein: CASSEGQSMNTEAFF. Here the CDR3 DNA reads TGTGCCAGCAGCGAAGGACAGAGCATGAACACTGAAGCTTTCTTT.